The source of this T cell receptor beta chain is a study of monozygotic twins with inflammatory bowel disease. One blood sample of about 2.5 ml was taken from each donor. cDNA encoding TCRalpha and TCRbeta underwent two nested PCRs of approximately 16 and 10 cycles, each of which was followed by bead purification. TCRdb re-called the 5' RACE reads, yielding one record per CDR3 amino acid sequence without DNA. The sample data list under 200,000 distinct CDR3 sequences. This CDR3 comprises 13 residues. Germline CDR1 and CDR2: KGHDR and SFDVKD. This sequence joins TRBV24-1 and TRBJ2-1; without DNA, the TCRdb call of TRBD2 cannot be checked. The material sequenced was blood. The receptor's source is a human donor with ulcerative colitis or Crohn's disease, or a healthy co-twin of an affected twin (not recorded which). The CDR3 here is CATSVGGINEQFF.